The clone carrying this T cell receptor beta chain has at least ten counts. The data were obtained in a study of spatial heterogeneity in lung cancer. About the research overall: Detected sequences consistently included more beta-chain ones than alpha-chain ones.

TCRdb re-analysed the 5' RACE reads in MiXCR, keeping a single row per CDR3 protein. The sample shows about 50,000 distinct CDR3 sequences, less than 8.5% of them seen only once. Time point reported: sample taken at primary tumor resection. The study sequenced unsorted whole RNA from tumor, nontumor lung or frozen PBMC. This specimen consisted of PBMCs, obtained at surgery. This sequence was found in a female donor with early-stage non-small cell lung cancer.

In DNA, the CDR3 is TGTGCCAGCAGCCAAGAGCCAAACTATGGCTACACCTTC. Amino acids: CASSQEPNYGYTF. This rearrangement joins TRBV3-1 to TRBJ1-2; no clear D gene. The CDR3 spans 13 residues. Germline V gene data show CDR1 as LGHDT and CDR2 as YNNKEL (reference sequence). The V gene lost 0 bases and the J gene lost 2 bases, with 4 bases spanning the gap.